This T cell receptor beta chain was identified in a study of blood T cell repertoires in COVID-19. The V gene's germline CDR1 is GTSNPN and CDR2 SVGIG (reference sequence). The CDR3 is 14 residues long. Trimming left V 2 bases short and J 4 bases short, with 14 bases between. TCRdb's copy holds only in-frame clones and misses some; the assay was immunoSEQ multiplex PCR. The sample has around 330,000 clones; around 85% are singletons. The rearrangement joins TRBV30 to TRBJ1-1; weak D call: TRBD1 (6 bases). What was sequenced was PBMCs or T cells enriched from blood (not recorded which). The sequence was collected from a woman aged 25-40 years who had been exposed to COVID-19. For the CDR3, the DNA is TGTGCCTGGAGTTTCAGGGGACGGAGCACTGAAGCTTTCTTT. It codes for CAWSFRGRSTEAFF.